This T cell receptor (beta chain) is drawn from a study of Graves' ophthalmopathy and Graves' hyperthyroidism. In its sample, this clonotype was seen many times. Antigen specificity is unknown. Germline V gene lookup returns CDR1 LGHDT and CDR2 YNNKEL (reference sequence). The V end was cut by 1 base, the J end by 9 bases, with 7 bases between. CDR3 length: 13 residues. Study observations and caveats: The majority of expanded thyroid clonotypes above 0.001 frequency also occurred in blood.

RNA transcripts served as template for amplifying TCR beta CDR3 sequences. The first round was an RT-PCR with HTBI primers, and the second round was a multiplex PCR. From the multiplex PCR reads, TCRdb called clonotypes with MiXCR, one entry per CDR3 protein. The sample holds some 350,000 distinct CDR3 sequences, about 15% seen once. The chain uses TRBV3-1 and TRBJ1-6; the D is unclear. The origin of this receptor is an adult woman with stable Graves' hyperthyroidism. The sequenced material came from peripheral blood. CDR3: CASSQGAGSPLHF. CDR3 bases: TGTGCCAGCAGCCAAGGGGCAGGTTCACCCCTCCACTTT.